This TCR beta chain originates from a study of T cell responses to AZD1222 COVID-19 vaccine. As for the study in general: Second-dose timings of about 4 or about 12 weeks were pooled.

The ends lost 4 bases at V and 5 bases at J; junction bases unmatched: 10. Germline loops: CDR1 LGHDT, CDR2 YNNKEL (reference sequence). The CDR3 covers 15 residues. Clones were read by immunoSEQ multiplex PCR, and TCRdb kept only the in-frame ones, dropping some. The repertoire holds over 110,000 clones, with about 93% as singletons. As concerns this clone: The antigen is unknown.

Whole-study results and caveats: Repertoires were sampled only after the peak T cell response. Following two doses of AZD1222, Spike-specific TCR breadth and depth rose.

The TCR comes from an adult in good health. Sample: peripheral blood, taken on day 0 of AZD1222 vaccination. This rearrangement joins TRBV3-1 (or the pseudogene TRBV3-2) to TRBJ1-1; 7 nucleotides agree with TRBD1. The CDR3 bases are TGTGCCAGCAGCCCTCGACAGGGTGGGGGTACTGAAGCTTTCTTT. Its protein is CASSPRQGGGTEAFF.